Below are 26 T cell receptor beta chains sequenced from a single sample in a study of blood T cell repertoires in COVID-19. Only in-frame clones appear in the TCRdb table, and some are missing; sequencing was by immunoSEQ multiplex PCR. The sample yields 200,000 or so clones, about 85% seen once. Sequencing was carried out using peripheral blood. The source is a man in his fifties or sixties who had recovered from COVID-19.

The table lists this clone with a few counts. J is TRBJ1-2 and V is TRBV6-7; weak D call: TRBD1 (6 bases). TRBV6-7 carries the ORF label, with uncertain function. Trimming pared 6 bases from V and 2 bases from J, leaving 7 bases between. There are 12 residues in the CDR3. The CDR3 spells CASRQGNYGYTF. The CDR3, as DNA: TGTGCCAGCAGACAGGGCAACTATGGCTACACCTTC.

This sequence joins TRBV29-1 and TRBJ1-1; TRBD1 agrees at 8 bases. This CDR3 has 14 amino acids. The V and J ends lost 4 bases and 6 bases, in that order; junction bases with no gene match: 10. Germline V gives CDR1 SQVTM, CDR2 ANQGSEA. The DNA of the CDR3 is TGCAGCGTTGGTCCCGTTGACAGGGGAGCTGAAGCTTTCTTT. Protein sequence: CSVGPVDRGAEAFF.

This clone was detected only a few times. This chain uses TRBV6-5 with TRBJ1-2, with 10 positions matching TRBD1. CDR1 is MNHEY, CDR2 SVGAGI, per germline. The CDR3 sequence is 13 residues long. J was trimmed by 6 bases and V by 7 bases; bases with no gene match: 5. As DNA, the CDR3 is TGTGCCAGCAAGTCCGACAGGGGGCATGGCTACACCTTC. It encodes CASKSDRGHGYTF.

The V gene is TRBV7-9, the J gene TRBJ1-5; possible D gene TRBD1, 6 bases. The CDR3 spans 15 residues. Trimming removed 5 bases at V and 2 bases at J, with 13 bases between. The V gene's germline CDR1 is SEHNR and CDR2 FQNEAQ (reference sequence). In nucleotides, the CDR3 is TGTGCCAGCAGCCCCCGCGGGGGCGGCAATCAGCCCCAGCATTTT. Translated: CASSPRGGGNQPQHF.

The chain couples TRBV5-1 to TRBJ1-2; a possible D gene is TRBD1 (5 bases). V was trimmed by 5 bases and J by 4 bases, leaving 12 bases between them. In germline, CDR1 is SGHRS, CDR2 YFSETQ. The CDR3 sequence is 13 residues long. The CDR3 reads CASRLTESYGYTF. CDR3 bases: TGCGCCAGCAGGTTGACAGAGAGCTATGGCTACACCTTC.

The chain carries TRBV5-1 and TRBJ2-2; TRBD1 might be the D (6 bases). Germline CDR1 reads SGHRS; CDR2 reads YFSETQ. CDR3 length equals 15 residues. Deletions cut 5 bases from V and 0 bases from J, with 11 bases between. CDR3 nucleotides: TGCGCCAGCAGTGTGGGACAAGCGAACACCGGGGAGCTGTTTTTT. Translating it yields CASSVGQANTGELFF.

This clone was observed a single time. This chain uses TRBV4-2 with TRBJ2-1, with 7 bases matching TRBD2. Germline V CDR1 and CDR2: LGHNA, YNFKEQ. Losses at the gene ends were 4 bases for V and 0 bases for J; bases not matched to a gene: 9. The CDR3 is 17 amino acids. CDR3 nucleotides: TGTGCCAGCAGCCGCATACTAGCGCCAAGCTCCTACAATGAGCAGTTCTTC. This encodes CASSRILAPSSYNEQFF.

This chain uses TRBV7-7 with TRBJ2-1; 9 bases map to TRBD1. Germline V gene data show CDR1 as SSHAT and CDR2 as FNYEAQ (reference sequence). The CDR3 contains 14 residues. V was clipped by 5 bases and J by 9 bases; unmatched bases: 8. Written as DNA, the CDR3 is TGTGCCAGCAGCCCGGGACAGGGTTACTCTGAGCAGTTCTTC. It yields the protein CASSPGQGYSEQFF. The full variable domain, rest sourced from reference TRBV7-7 and TRBJ2-1, is GAGVSQSPRYKVTKRGQDVTLRCDPISSHATLYWYQQALGQGPEFLTYFNYEAQPDKSGLPSDRFSAERPEGSISTLTIQRTEQRDSAMYRCASSPGQGYSEQFFGPGTRLTVL.

The chain recombines TRBV7-2 with TRBJ2-7; D is undetermined. The V gene's germline CDR1 is SGHTA and CDR2 FQGNSA. V lost 1 base to trimming and J lost 5 bases, with 12 bases between them. The CDR3 is made up of 14 amino acids. CDR3 coding DNA: TGTGCCAGCAGCTTAGTACTCCAGGCCCACGAGCAGTACTTC. Its protein product is CASSLVLQAHEQYF. Variable domain in full (rest from reference TRBV7-2 and TRBJ2-7): GAGVSQSPSNKVTEKGKDVELRCDPISGHTALYWYRQSLGQGLEFLIYFQGNSAPDKSGLPSDRFSAERTGGSVSTLTIQRTQQEDSAVYLCASSLVLQAHEQYFGPGTRLTVT.

The V gene is TRBV6-1, the J gene TRBJ2-7; 11 nucleotides line up with TRBD2. The germline gives CDR1 MNHNS, CDR2 SASEGT. The junction had 8 bases not matched to a gene; V was cut back by 3 bases and J by 4 bases. The CDR3 runs to 16 residues. DNA of the CDR3: TGTGCCAGCAGTGACCCTACTAGCGGGAGACGGTACGAGCAGTACTTC. This gives the protein CASSDPTSGRRYEQYF.

This chain joins TRBV28 and TRBJ1-2, with 11 bases matching TRBD1. CDR3 length: 17 amino acids. The germline gives CDR1 MDHEN, CDR2 SYDVKM. Unmatched junction bases numbered 10, after V lost 4 bases and J lost 3 bases. CDR3 sequence (DNA): TGTGCCAGCAGTTCGGTCGCATGGGACAGGGGGGACTATGGCTACACCTTC. It specifies CASSSVAWDRGDYGYTF.

This rearrangement joins TRBV9 to TRBJ2-1; D is perhaps TRBD2 (6 bases). The germline gives CDR1 SGDLS, CDR2 YYNGEE. V was pared by 4 bases and J by 0 bases, with 14 bases between. CDR3 length equals 16 residues. CDR3 in DNA: TGTGCCAGCAGCCCCCGTAGCGGTAGCTCCTACAATGAGCAGTTCTTC. It codes for CASSPRSGSSYNEQFF.

V is TRBV15 and J is TRBJ2-1; 11 bases map to TRBD2. The germline V gene encodes CDR1 LNHNV and CDR2 YYDKDF (reference sequence). The CDR3 loop spans 16 amino acids. V lost 2 bases and J lost 13; bases outside the gene matches: 13. The CDR3, as DNA: TGTGCCACCAGCAGACTAGCGGGAGGACTACTTTCGCCTCAGTTCTTC. The encoded protein is CATSRLAGGLLSPQFF.

The CDR3 here is CASSLTGRSGGYTF. The CDR3 bases are TGTGCCAGCAGCTTGACAGGGAGATCGGGAGGCTACACCTTC. The chain uses TRBV5-4 and TRBJ1-2; D might be TRBD1 (6 bases). This CDR3 is built from 14 residues. Trimming took off 1 base at V and 8 bases at J, with 15 bases between the two ends. CDR1 and CDR2 from the germline V gene are SGHNT and YYREEE (reference sequence). The complete variable domain, with remaining parts taken from reference TRBV5-4 and TRBJ1-2, reads ETGVTQSPTHLIKTRGQQVTLRCSSQSGHNTVSWYQQALGQGPQFIFQYYREEENGRGNFPPRFSGLQFPNYSSELNVNALELDDSALYLCASSLTGRSGGYTFGSGTRLTVV.

This chain links TRBV3-1 (or the pseudogene TRBV3-2) with TRBJ2-3, with 7 bases identical to TRBD2. The CDR3 has 14 amino acids. Unmatched junction bases numbered 7, after V lost 7 bases and J lost 3 bases. Germline assignment: CDR1 LGHDT and CDR2 YNNKEL (reference sequence). The CDR3 protein is CASKGSGKTDTQYF. The CDR3 nucleotides read TGTGCCAGCAAGGGGAGCGGGAAAACAGATACGCAGTATTTT.

This chain connects TRBV27 to TRBJ1-1; tentative D call: TRBD1 (5 bases). The CDR3 is made up of 15 amino acids. V was pared by 5 bases and J by 0 bases, with 13 bases between. The germline V gene has CDR1 MNHEY and CDR2 SMNVEV (reference sequence). The CDR3 DNA follows: TGTGCCAGCAGTCCCCTTTGGGGGGTGAACACTGAAGCTTTCTTT. Its translation: CASSPLWGVNTEAFF.

This rearrangement joins TRBV28 to TRBJ2-4; 9 bases fit TRBD1. Germline V CDR1 and CDR2: MDHEN, SYDVKM. The CDR3 is 14 residues long. V trimming: 7 bases; J trimming: 6 bases; junction bases outside the gene matches: 7. In DNA form, the CDR3 reads TGTGCCAGCACTCCGGGGACAGGGAGAAACATTCAGTACTTC. Translating it yields CASTPGTGRNIQYF. Full variable domain (missing parts from reference TRBV28 and TRBJ2-4): DVKVTQSSRYLVKRTGEKVFLECVQDMDHENMFWYRQDPGLGLRLIYFSYDVKMKEKGDIPEGYSVSREKKERFSLILESASTNQTSMYLCASTPGTGRNIQYFGAGTRLSVL.

The rearrangement uses TRBV7-9 and TRBJ2-7; 7 bases fit TRBD1. Germline V gene sequence: CDR1 SEHNR, CDR2 FQNEAQ (reference sequence). V was clipped by 1 base and J by 2 bases; unmatched bases: 5. The CDR3 is made up of 15 amino acids. DNA of the CDR3: TGTGCCAGCAGCTTAGACGGGACAGTGGCCTACGAGCAGTACTTC. It specifies CASSLDGTVAYEQYF.

The V gene is TRBV7-2, the J gene TRBJ1-6; 7 bases map to TRBD1. The length of the CDR3 is 16 residues. CDR1 and CDR2 (germline): SGHTA, FQGNSA. Trimming took 1 base from V and 11 from J; bases not matched to a gene: 11. This CDR3 reads CASSLGGRQGAAPLHF. CDR3 DNA sequence: TGTGCCAGCAGCTTAGGAGGGCGACAGGGCGCGGCACCCCTCCACTTT.

V gene TRBV3-1 (or the pseudogene TRBV3-2) combines with J gene TRBJ1-1; tentative D call: TRBD1 (6 bases). Germline assignment: CDR1 LGHDT and CDR2 YNNKEL (reference sequence). Trimming cost V 5 bases and J 6 bases, with 16 bases left between them. The CDR3 has 14 residues. CDR3 protein: CASSNRVNLAEAFF. The CDR3 DNA reads TGTGCCAGCAGCAACAGGGTAAATTTAGCTGAAGCTTTCTTT.

V gene TRBV21-1 combines with J gene TRBJ1-5; the table calls TRBD1, which could not be checked here. TRBV21-1 is a recognized pseudogene. The CDR3 is made up of 16 amino acids. DNA for the CDR3: TGTGCCAGCAGCAAATTATCAGGGAACAAAGGACGGCCCCAGCATTTT. It yields the protein CASSKLSGNKGRPQHF.

The chain recombines TRBV19 with TRBJ2-7; 7 bases agree with TRBD1. V shed 4 bases and J 4 bases; nucleotides not matched to a gene: 10. Germline CDR1 reads LNHDA; CDR2 reads SQIVND (reference sequence). The CDR3 length is 15 residues. The CDR3 DNA reads TGTGCCAGTAGTACCCCCGGGACAGCTCATTACGAGCAGTACTTC. It yields the protein CASSTPGTAHYEQYF.

The CDR3 loop is CASSASGNSYEQYF. Here the CDR3 DNA reads TGTGCCAGCAGCGCTAGCGGGAATTCCTACGAGCAGTACTTC. The rearrangement joins TRBV11-2 to TRBJ2-7, with 9 bases matching TRBD2. Germline values: CDR1 SGHAT, CDR2 FQNNGV. V trimming: 5 bases; J trimming: 1 base; junction bases outside the gene matches: 3. This CDR3 contains 14 residues.

This clone has only one observation. The J gene is TRBJ1-2, the V gene TRBV29-1; weak D call: TRBD1 (5 bases). The CDR3 has 19 amino acids. The V and J ends lost 3 bases and 0 bases respectively, with 26 bases between them. The germline V gene encodes CDR1 SQVTM and CDR2 ANQGSEA. CDR3 nucleotides: TGCAGCGTTGACAATCTCGACCCTGGCCAGGGTTCCACTAACTATGGCTACACCTTC. Encoded protein: CSVDNLDPGQGSTNYGYTF.

About this clone itself: The junction shows a germline mismatch at one end, possibly a read error. V and J are TRBV9 and TRBJ2-3, with 7 nucleotides matching TRBD1. This CDR3 comprises 16 residues. The V gene's germline CDR1 is SGDLS and CDR2 YYNGEE. The CDR3 DNA reads as TGTGCCAGCAGCCCCCGGACAGGACAAGGCACAGTTACGCAGTATTTT. As protein: CASSPRTGQGTVTQYF.

This clone was seen only once. The V gene is TRBV10-3, the J gene TRBJ2-5; 9 bases align to TRBD1. This CDR3 contains 15 residues. Germline V CDR1 and CDR2: ENHRY, SYGVKD. V shed 3 bases, J shed 5 bases, and the junction held 7 bases outside the gene matches. The chain's CDR3 is CAISDAGTGLETQYF. The CDR3 region has the DNA TGTGCCATCAGTGATGCCGGGACAGGGCTGGAGACCCAGTACTTC.